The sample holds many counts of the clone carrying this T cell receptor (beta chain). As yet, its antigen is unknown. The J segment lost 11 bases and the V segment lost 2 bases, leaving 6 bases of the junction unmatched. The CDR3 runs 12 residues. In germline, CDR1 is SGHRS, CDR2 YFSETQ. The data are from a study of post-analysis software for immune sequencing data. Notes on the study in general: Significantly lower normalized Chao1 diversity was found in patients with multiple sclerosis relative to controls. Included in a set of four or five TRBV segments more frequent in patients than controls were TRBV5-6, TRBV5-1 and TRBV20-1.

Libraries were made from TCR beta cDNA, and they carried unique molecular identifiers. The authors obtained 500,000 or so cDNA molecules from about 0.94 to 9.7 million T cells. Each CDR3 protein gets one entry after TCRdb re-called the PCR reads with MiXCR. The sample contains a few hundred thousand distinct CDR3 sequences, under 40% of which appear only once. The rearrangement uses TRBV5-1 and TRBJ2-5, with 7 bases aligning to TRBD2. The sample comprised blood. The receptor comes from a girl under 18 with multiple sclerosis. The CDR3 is CASSFRGDEQYF. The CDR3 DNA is TGCGCCAGCAGCTTCCGGGGGGATGAGCAGTACTTC.